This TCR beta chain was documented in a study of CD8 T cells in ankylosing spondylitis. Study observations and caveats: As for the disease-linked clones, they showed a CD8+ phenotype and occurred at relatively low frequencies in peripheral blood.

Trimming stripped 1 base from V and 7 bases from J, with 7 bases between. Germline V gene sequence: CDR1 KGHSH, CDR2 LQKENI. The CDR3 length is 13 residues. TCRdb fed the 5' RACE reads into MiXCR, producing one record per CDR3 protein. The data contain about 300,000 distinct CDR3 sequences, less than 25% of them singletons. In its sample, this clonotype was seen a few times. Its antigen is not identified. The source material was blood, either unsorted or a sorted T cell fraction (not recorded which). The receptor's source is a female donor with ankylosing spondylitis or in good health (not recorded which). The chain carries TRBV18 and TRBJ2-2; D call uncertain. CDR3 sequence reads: CASSPLENGELFF. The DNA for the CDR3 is TGTGCCAGCTCACCACTGGAGAACGGGGAGCTGTTTTTT.